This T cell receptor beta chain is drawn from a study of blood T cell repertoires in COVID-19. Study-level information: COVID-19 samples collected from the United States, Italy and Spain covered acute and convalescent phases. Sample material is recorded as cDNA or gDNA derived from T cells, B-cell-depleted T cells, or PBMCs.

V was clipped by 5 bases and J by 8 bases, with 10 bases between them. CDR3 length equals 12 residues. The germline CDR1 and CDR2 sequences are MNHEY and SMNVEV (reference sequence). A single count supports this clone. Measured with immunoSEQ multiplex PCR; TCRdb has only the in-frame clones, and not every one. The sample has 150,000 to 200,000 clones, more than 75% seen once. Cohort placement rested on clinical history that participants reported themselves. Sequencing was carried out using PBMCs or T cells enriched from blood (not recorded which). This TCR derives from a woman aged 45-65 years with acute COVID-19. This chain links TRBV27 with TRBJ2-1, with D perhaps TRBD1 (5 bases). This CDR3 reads CASSAQGYEQFF. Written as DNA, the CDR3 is TGTGCCAGCAGTGCCCAGGGTTATGAGCAGTTCTTC.